This TCR beta chain was recorded in a study of human T cells and chemical hapten exposure. Points from the study as a whole: Unchanged with DPC sensitization were TCRs above 1 in 1000 frequency.

Stated time point: patch test 2, 6 weeks after DPC sensitization. Specified treatment: therapeutic diphenylcyclopropenone sensitization with weekly scalp DPC. Germline CDR1 is SGHRS and CDR2 is YFSETQ. This CDR3 spans 16 amino acids. With 0 bases removed from V and 4 bases from J, the gap between germline ends came to 16 bases. One entry per CDR3 protein, called by TCRdb with MiXCR from the RACE reads. Altogether about 40,000 distinct CDR3 sequences are present, approximately 3.4% being singletons, with the ten largest covering about 7.4%. This clonotype has a count of ten or more. Its antigen is unknown.

The rearrangement joins TRBV5-1 to TRBJ2-5, with D unresolved. The source material was whole blood, sampled in connection with sensitization to the hapten diphenylcyclopropenone (DPC). The source is a man aged 40-49 years with alopecia areata. Some clones in this sample may be carry-over from other donors' samples. This CDR3 reads CASSLGIGLVPETQYF. In DNA, the CDR3 is TGCGCCAGCAGCTTGGGAATAGGCTTAGTGCCAGAGACCCAGTACTTC.